A selection of T cell receptor beta chains follows, all from one sample in a study of T cell responses to AZD1222 COVID-19 vaccine. Measured with immunoSEQ multiplex PCR; TCRdb has only the in-frame clones, and not every one. The sample holds about 120,000 clones, 70% to 90% seen once. The starting material was peripheral blood, obtained on day 0 of AZD1222 vaccination. The receptors shown here come from an adult in good health. CDR3s include the opening cysteine and the closing phenylalanine or tryptophan. The D gene is left open where the match is weak. Clone sizes are given selectively: once, few, many, or a class where the clone is expanded.

CDR3 protein: CAWEVLGGGSTEAFF
CDR3 DNA: TGTGCCTGGGAGGTCCTCGGAGGGGGGAGCACTGAAGCTTTCTTT
D gene: NA
V gene: TRBV30
clone size: NA
J gene: TRBJ1-1

CDR3 protein: CASSPYYGGSYEQYF
CDR3 DNA: TGTGCCAGCAGTCCTTATTACGGGGGATCCTACGAGCAGTACTTC
D gene: NA
V gene: TRBV6-5
clone size: NA
J gene: TRBJ2-7

CDR3 protein: CATSDFTDTQYF
CDR3 DNA: TGTGCCACCAGTGATTTCACAGATACGCAGTATTTT
D gene: NA
V gene: TRBV24-1
clone size: NA
J gene: TRBJ2-3

CDR3 protein: CASGGGLAGSYEQYF
CDR3 DNA: TGCGCCAGCGGGGGTGGACTAGCGGGCTCCTACGAGCAGTACTTC
D gene: TRBD2
V gene: TRBV5-1
clone size: NA
J gene: TRBJ2-7

CDR3 protein: CASSVDGTNYGYTF
CDR3 DNA: TGTGCCAGCAGCGTGGACGGCACTAACTATGGCTACACCTTC
D gene: NA
V gene: TRBV9
clone size: NA
J gene: TRBJ1-2

CDR3 protein: CASSAGPDTQYF
CDR3 DNA: TGTGCCAGCAGTGCTGGGCCCGATACGCAGTATTTT
D gene: NA
V gene: TRBV9
clone size: NA
J gene: TRBJ2-3

CDR3 protein: CASSPPGQGVSYGYTF
CDR3 DNA: TGTGCCAGCTCACCCCCGGGACAGGGGGTATCCTATGGCTACACCTTC
D gene: TRBD1
V gene: TRBV18
clone size: NA
J gene: TRBJ1-2

CDR3 protein: CASSFGGGAGDTQYF
CDR3 DNA: TGTGCCAGCAGCTTTGGCGGGGGGGCCGGAGATACGCAGTATTTT
D gene: TRBD2
V gene: TRBV7-2
clone size: NA
J gene: TRBJ2-3

CDR3 protein: CASSLLLFGQSSGNTIYF
CDR3 DNA: TGTGCCAGCAGCTTACTTCTTTTTGGACAGAGCTCTGGAAACACCATATATTTT
D gene: NA
V gene: TRBV7-2
clone size: NA
J gene: TRBJ1-3

CDR3 protein: CASKPGGSYEQYF
CDR3 DNA: TGTGCCAGCAAGCCGGGTGGCTCCTACGAGCAGTACTTC
D gene: NA
V gene: TRBV3-1/TRBV3-2
clone size: NA
J gene: TRBJ2-7

CDR3 protein: CASREQGPSGNTIYF
CDR3 DNA: TGTGCCAGCAGGGAACAGGGTCCCTCTGGAAACACCATATATTTT
D gene: NA
V gene: TRBV2
clone size: NA
J gene: TRBJ1-3

CDR3 protein: CASSYSDPRQPQHF
CDR3 DNA: TGTGCCAGCAGTTACTCAGACCCGAGGCAGCCCCAGCATTTT
D gene: NA
V gene: TRBV6-2/TRBV6-3
clone size: NA
J gene: TRBJ1-5

CDR3 protein: CATSRVGFGQAAGNSGNTIYF
CDR3 DNA: TGTGCCACCAGCAGAGTGGGCTTTGGACAGGCCGCTGGAAACTCTGGAAACACCATATATTTT
D gene: TRBD1
V gene: TRBV15
clone size: once
J gene: TRBJ1-3

CDR3 protein: CASSRSRGGEYEKLFF
CDR3 DNA: TGTGCCAGCAGCCGAAGTAGAGGGGGAGAATATGAAAAACTGTTTTTT
D gene: NA
V gene: TRBV7-9
clone size: NA
J gene: TRBJ1-4

CDR3 protein: CASSFSGGHNEQFF
CDR3 DNA: TGCGCCAGCAGCTTTAGCGGGGGTCACAATGAGCAGTTCTTC
D gene: TRBD2
V gene: TRBV5-1
clone size: NA
J gene: TRBJ2-1

CDR3 protein: CASTRRQVGTEAFF
CDR3 DNA: TGTGCCAGTACCCGACGACAGGTAGGGACTGAAGCTTTCTTT
D gene: NA
V gene: TRBV19
clone size: NA
J gene: TRBJ1-1

CDR3 protein: CASSDRGLGYTF
CDR3 DNA: TGTGCCAGCTCCGACAGGGGGTTAGGCTACACCTTC
D gene: TRBD1
V gene: TRBV27
clone size: NA
J gene: TRBJ1-2

CDR3 protein: CASSLGRQGAFGYTF
CDR3 DNA: TGTGCCAGCAGCCTAGGGCGACAGGGGGCCTTTGGCTACACCTTC
D gene: TRBD1
V gene: TRBV5-5
clone size: NA
J gene: TRBJ1-2

CDR3 protein: CASSSDLRSVTEAFF
CDR3 DNA: TGTGCCAGCAGCTCGGACTTAAGATCGGTAACTGAAGCTTTCTTT
D gene: NA
V gene: TRBV13
clone size: NA
J gene: TRBJ1-1

CDR3 protein: CASSQNQPQHF
CDR3 DNA: TGTGCCAGCAGTCAAAATCAGCCCCAGCATTTT
D gene: NA
V gene: TRBV7-2
clone size: few
J gene: TRBJ1-5

CDR3 protein: CASSLEVGTGLNTEAFF
CDR3 DNA: TGTGCCAGCAGTTTAGAGGTTGGGACAGGGCTGAACACTGAAGCTTTCTTT
D gene: TRBD1
V gene: TRBV28
clone size: NA
J gene: TRBJ1-1

CDR3 protein: CASSPGIVRDTGELFF
CDR3 DNA: TGTGCCAGCAGTCCCGGGATAGTGCGTGACACCGGGGAGCTGTTTTTT
D gene: NA
V gene: TRBV14
clone size: NA
J gene: TRBJ2-2

CDR3 protein: CAISEPRGKLFF
CDR3 DNA: TGTGCCATCAGTGAACCGCGAGGAAAACTGTTTTTT
D gene: NA
V gene: TRBV10-3
clone size: NA
J gene: TRBJ1-4

CDR3 protein: CASRGQMNTEAFF
CDR3 DNA: TGTGCCAGCAGGGGACAGATGAACACTGAAGCTTTCTTT
D gene: TRBD1
V gene: TRBV2
clone size: NA
J gene: TRBJ1-1

CDR3 protein: CASKPDRDYHEQYF
CDR3 DNA: TGCGCCAGCAAGCCGGACAGGGATTACCACGAGCAGTACTTC
D gene: TRBD1
V gene: TRBV10-1
clone size: NA
J gene: TRBJ2-7

CDR3 protein: CATSRGAGGYTF
CDR3 DNA: TGTGCCACCAGCAGAGGGGCTGGTGGCTACACCTTC
D gene: NA
V gene: TRBV15
clone size: NA
J gene: TRBJ1-2

CDR3 protein: CASSPSPVRTGGTNEKLFF
CDR3 DNA: TGCGCCAGCAGCCCGAGTCCCGTCCGGACAGGGGGTACTAATGAAAAACTGTTTTTT
D gene: TRBD1
V gene: TRBV4-1
clone size: NA
J gene: TRBJ1-4

CDR3 protein: CASSWPGTGNEKLFF
CDR3 DNA: TGTGCCAGCAGCTGGCCCGGGACAGGGAATGAAAAACTGTTTTTT
D gene: TRBD1
V gene: TRBV7-2
clone size: once
J gene: TRBJ1-4

CDR3 protein: CASSSWTRSYEQYF
CDR3 DNA: TGTGCCAGCAGCTCCTGGACTAGGTCCTACGAGCAGTACTTC
D gene: TRBD2
V gene: TRBV5-6
clone size: few
J gene: TRBJ2-7

CDR3 protein: CASSLVSGQGGDYGYTF
CDR3 DNA: TGTGCCAGCAGCTTGGTTTCGGGACAGGGGGGCGACTATGGCTACACCTTC
D gene: TRBD1
V gene: TRBV5-8
clone size: NA
J gene: TRBJ1-2

CDR3 protein: CASSLVLRANSYEQYF
CDR3 DNA: TGTGCCAGCAGCTTAGTTCTGCGTGCCAATTCCTACGAGCAGTACTTC
D gene: NA
V gene: TRBV7-8
clone size: NA
J gene: TRBJ2-7

CDR3 protein: CASSLNEDGYTF
CDR3 DNA: TGTGCCAGCAGCTTAAACGAGGATGGCTACACCTTC
D gene: NA
V gene: TRBV13
clone size: NA
J gene: TRBJ1-2

CDR3 protein: CASSIGDNEQFF
CDR3 DNA: TGTGCCAGTAGTATAGGGGACAATGAGCAGTTCTTC
D gene: NA
V gene: TRBV19
clone size: NA
J gene: TRBJ2-1

CDR3 protein: CASSIVGELVEQFF
CDR3 DNA: TGTGCCAGTAGTATAGTTGGGGAGTTAGTTGAGCAGTTCTTC
D gene: NA
V gene: TRBV19
clone size: once
J gene: TRBJ2-1

CDR3 protein: CASSFARHALSPLHF
CDR3 DNA: TGTGCCAGCAGCTTTGCCAGGCACGCGCTTTCACCCCTCCACTTT
D gene: NA
V gene: TRBV7-8
clone size: NA
J gene: TRBJ1-6

CDR3 protein: CASNELGGEEDTQYF
CDR3 DNA: TGTGCCAGCAACGAACTAGGGGGAGAGGAAGATACGCAGTATTTT
D gene: NA
V gene: TRBV2
clone size: NA
J gene: TRBJ2-3

CDR3 protein: CSGGFYNEQFF
CDR3 DNA: TGCAGCGGGGGGTTCTACAATGAGCAGTTCTTC
D gene: NA
V gene: TRBV29-1
clone size: NA
J gene: TRBJ2-1

CDR3 protein: CAISARSYNEQFF
CDR3 DNA: TGTGCCATCAGTGCCCGTTCCTACAATGAGCAGTTCTTC
D gene: NA
V gene: TRBV10-3
clone size: NA
J gene: TRBJ2-1

CDR3 protein: CASSGTSGINEQFF
CDR3 DNA: TGTGCCAGCAGCGGGACTAGCGGGATAAATGAGCAGTTCTTC
D gene: TRBD2
V gene: TRBV27
clone size: NA
J gene: TRBJ2-1

CDR3 protein: CASSKGRGYEQYF
CDR3 DNA: TGTGCCAGCAGTAAAGGGAGGGGCTACGAGCAGTACTTC
D gene: TRBD2
V gene: TRBV2
clone size: NA
J gene: TRBJ2-7

CDR3 protein: CASSPLTPLSSYNEQFF
CDR3 DNA: TGTGCCAGCAGCCCCCTTACCCCATTAAGCTCCTACAATGAGCAGTTCTTC
D gene: NA
V gene: TRBV11-2
clone size: NA
J gene: TRBJ2-1

CDR3 protein: CASSLLREQFF
CDR3 DNA: TGTGCCAGCAGCCTCTTAAGGGAGCAGTTCTTC
D gene: NA
V gene: TRBV12-3/TRBV12-4
clone size: NA
J gene: TRBJ2-1

CDR3 protein: CASSPQGQLRDEQFF
CDR3 DNA: TGTGCCAGCTCACCCCAAGGACAGCTCCGGGATGAGCAGTTCTTC
D gene: NA
V gene: TRBV18
clone size: NA
J gene: TRBJ2-1

CDR3 protein: CASSLERYNEQFF
CDR3 DNA: TGTGCCAGCAGCTTAGAGAGATACAATGAGCAGTTCTTC
D gene: NA
V gene: TRBV7-3
clone size: once
J gene: TRBJ2-1

CDR3 protein: CASSLRGGLAEQYF
CDR3 DNA: TGTGCCAGCAGCTTGCGGGGGGGGCTTGCCGAGCAGTACTTC
D gene: TRBD2
V gene: TRBV5-4
clone size: once
J gene: TRBJ2-7

CDR3 protein: CASSYLRDRGNSNQPQHF
CDR3 DNA: TGTGCCAGCAGTTATCTCCGGGACAGGGGGAATAGCAATCAGCCCCAGCATTTT
D gene: TRBD1
V gene: TRBV2
clone size: NA
J gene: TRBJ1-5

CDR3 protein: CASSLGFRDAYNEQFF
CDR3 DNA: TGTGCCAGCAGTTTGGGCTTCCGGGACGCCTACAATGAGCAGTTCTTC
D gene: NA
V gene: TRBV27
clone size: NA
J gene: TRBJ2-1

CDR3 protein: CASSSSRDRGRKETQYF
CDR3 DNA: TGTGCCAGCAGCTCCTCCCGGGACAGGGGGCGCAAGGAGACCCAGTACTTC
D gene: TRBD1
V gene: TRBV7-3
clone size: NA
J gene: TRBJ2-5